The present T cell receptor (beta chain) was sequenced within a study of graft-versus-host responses after intestinal transplantation. Study-wide context: Anti-thymocyte globulin induction was given to all recipients, followed by tacrolimus and steroids for around 3 years.

Profiling relied on immunoSEQ multiplex PCR, and the TCRdb table lists in-frame clones only, not all of them. The repertoire consists of more than 65,000 clones, with 90% occurring once and the leading ten covering 1.3%. CDR1 and CDR2 from the germline V gene are SGHAT and FQDESV (reference sequence). This CDR3 has 13 residues. Trimming shortened V by 4 bases and J by 8 bases, and 13 bases separated the two germline ends. About this clone itself: Antigen specificity is unknown.

The rearrangement joins TRBV11-1 to TRBJ2-3; TRBD2 might be the D (6 bases). Material: unstimulated CD8+ T cells sorted from spleen or lymph node cells, obtained before intestinal transplant. This clonotype was sampled from a human donor who received an intestinal transplant. CDR3 loop: CASSSNGGGTQYF. The CDR3 nucleotides are TGTGCCAGCAGCTCCAACGGGGGAGGTACGCAGTATTTT.